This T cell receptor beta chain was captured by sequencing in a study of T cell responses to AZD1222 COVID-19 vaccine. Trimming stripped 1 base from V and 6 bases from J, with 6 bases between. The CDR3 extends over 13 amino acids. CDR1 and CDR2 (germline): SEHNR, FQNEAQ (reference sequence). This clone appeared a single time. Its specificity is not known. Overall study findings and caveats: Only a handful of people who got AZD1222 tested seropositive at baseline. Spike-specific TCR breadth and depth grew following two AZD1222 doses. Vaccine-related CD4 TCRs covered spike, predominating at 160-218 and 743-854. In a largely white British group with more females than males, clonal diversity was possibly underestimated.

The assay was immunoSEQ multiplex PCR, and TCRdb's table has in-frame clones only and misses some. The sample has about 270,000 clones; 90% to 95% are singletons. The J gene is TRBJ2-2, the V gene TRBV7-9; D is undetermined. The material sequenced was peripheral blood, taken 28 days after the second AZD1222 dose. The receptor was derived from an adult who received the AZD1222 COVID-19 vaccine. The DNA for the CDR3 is TGTGCCAGCAGCTTAGAGACCCCCGGGGAGCTGTTTTTT. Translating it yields CASSLETPGELFF. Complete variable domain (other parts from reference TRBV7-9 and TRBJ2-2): DTGVSQNPRHKITKRGQNVTFRCDPISEHNRLYWYRQTLGQGPEFLTYFQNEAQLEKSRLLSDRFSAERPKGSFSTLEIQRTEQGDSAMYLCASSLETPGELFFGEGSRLTVL.